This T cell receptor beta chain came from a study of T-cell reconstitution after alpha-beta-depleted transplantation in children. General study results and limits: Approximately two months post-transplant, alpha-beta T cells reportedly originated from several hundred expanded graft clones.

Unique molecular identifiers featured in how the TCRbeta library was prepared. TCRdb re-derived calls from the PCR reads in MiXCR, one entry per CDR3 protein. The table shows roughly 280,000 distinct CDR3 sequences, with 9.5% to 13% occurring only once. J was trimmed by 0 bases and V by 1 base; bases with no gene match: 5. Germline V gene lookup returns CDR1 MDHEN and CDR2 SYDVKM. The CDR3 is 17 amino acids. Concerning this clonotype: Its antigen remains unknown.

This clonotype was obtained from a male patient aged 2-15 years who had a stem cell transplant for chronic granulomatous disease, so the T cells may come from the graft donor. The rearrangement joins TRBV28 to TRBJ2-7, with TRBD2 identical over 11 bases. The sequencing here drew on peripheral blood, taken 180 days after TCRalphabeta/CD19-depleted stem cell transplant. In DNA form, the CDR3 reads TGTGCCAGCAGTTTATATCTAGCGGGAGGCCCCTCCTACGAGCAGTACTTC. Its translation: CASSLYLAGGPSYEQYF.